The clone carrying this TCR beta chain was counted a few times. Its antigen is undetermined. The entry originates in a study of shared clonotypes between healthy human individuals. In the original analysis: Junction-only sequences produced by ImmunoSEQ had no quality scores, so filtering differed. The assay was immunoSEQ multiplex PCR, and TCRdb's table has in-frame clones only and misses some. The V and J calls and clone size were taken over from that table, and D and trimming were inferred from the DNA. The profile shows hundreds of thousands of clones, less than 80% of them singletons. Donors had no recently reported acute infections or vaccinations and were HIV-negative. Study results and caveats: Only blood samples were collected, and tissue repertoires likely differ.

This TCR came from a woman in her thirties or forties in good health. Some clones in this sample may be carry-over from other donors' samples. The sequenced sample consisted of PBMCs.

The CDR3 region is CASSLGGRRQETQYF. The CDR3 DNA reads TGTGCCAGCAGCTTAGGCGGGAGACGACAAGAGACCCAGTACTTC. This sequence joins TRBV11-2 and TRBJ2-5, with 7 bases aligning to TRBD2. The length of the CDR3 is 15 residues. V was clipped by 1 base and J by 2 bases; unmatched bases: 4. Germline lookup yields CDR1 SGHAT and CDR2 FQNNGV.